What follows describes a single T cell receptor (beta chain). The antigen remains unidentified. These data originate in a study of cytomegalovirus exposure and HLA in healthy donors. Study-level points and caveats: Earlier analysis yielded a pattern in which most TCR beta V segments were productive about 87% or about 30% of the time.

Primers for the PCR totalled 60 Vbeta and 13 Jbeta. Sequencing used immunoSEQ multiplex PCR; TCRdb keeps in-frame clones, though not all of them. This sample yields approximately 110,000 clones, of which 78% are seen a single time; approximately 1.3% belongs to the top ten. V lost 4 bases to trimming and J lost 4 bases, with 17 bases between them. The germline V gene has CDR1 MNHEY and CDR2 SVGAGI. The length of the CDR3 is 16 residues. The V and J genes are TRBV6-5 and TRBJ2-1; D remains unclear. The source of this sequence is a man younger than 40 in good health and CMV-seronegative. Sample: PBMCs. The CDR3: CASSSLSDDFYNEQFF. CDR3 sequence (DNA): TGTGCCAGCAGTTCACTTTCCGACGACTTTTACAATGAGCAGTTCTTC.